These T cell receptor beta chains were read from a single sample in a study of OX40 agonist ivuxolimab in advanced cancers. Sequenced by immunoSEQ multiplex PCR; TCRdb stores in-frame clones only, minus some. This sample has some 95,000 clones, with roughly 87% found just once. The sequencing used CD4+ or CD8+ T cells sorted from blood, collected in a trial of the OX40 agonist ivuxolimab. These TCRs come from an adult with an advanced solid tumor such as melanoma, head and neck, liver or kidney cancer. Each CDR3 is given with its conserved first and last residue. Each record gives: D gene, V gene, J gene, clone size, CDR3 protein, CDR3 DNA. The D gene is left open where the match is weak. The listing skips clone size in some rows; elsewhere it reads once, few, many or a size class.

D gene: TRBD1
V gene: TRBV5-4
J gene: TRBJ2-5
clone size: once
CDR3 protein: CASSQVLGQTEETQYF
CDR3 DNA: TGTGCCAGCAGCCAAGTTCTGGGACAGACGGAAGAGACCCAGTACTTC

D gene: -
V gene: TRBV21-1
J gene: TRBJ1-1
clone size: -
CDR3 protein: CASSKKYGAVDTEAFF
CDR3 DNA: TGTGCCAGCAGCAAGAAGTATGGGGCGGTGGACACTGAAGCTTTCTTT

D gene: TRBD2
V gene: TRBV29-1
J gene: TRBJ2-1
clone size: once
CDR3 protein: CSVPTPQRELSYNEQFF
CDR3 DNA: TGCAGCGTCCCAACCCCCCAGCGGGAACTCTCCTACAATGAGCAGTTCTTC

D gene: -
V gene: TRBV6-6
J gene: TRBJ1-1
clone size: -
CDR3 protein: CASRKQLLGTEAFF
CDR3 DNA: TGTGCCAGCAGAAAACAGCTACTGGGGACTGAAGCTTTCTTT

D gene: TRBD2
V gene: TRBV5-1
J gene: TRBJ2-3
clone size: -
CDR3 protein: CASSPGGFADTQYF
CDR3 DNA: TGCGCCAGCAGCCCGGGGGGGTTCGCAGATACGCAGTATTTT

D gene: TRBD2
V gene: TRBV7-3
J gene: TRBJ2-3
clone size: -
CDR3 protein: CASSLGLAGTQYF
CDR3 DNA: TGTGCCAGCAGCCTTGGACTAGCGGGTACGCAGTATTTT

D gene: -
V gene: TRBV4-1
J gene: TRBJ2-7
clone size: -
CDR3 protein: CASSLPGESVRYEQYF
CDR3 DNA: TGCGCCAGCAGCCTTCCCGGGGAGAGCGTGCGCTACGAGCAGTACTTC

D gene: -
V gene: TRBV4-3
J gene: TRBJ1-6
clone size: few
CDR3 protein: CASSQDLRDPLHF
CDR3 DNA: TGCGCCAGCAGCCAAGATCTCCGGGATCCCCTCCACTTT

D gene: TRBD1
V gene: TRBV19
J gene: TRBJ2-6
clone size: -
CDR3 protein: CASSTDRGNGANVLTF
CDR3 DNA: TGTGCCAGTAGTACCGACAGGGGGAATGGGGCCAACGTCCTGACTTTC

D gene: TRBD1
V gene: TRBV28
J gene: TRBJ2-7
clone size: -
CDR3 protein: CASTPGQGPYEQYF
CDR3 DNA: TGTGCCAGCACCCCGGGACAGGGACCCTACGAGCAGTACTTC

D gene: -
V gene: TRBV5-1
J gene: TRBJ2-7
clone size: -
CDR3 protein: CASSGGDRFYEQYF
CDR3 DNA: TGCGCCAGCAGCGGAGGGGACAGATTCTACGAGCAGTACTTC

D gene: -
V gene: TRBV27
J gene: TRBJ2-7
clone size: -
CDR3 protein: CASTLKAGLNEQYF
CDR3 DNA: TGTGCCAGCACCCTAAAGGCAGGGCTGAACGAGCAGTACTTC

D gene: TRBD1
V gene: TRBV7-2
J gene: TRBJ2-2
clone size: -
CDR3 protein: CASSRAGGNTGELFF
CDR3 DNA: TGTGCCAGCAGCCGGGCAGGGGGTAACACCGGGGAGCTGTTTTTT

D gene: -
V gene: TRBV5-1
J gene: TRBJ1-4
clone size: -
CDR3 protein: CASSLPNPGRGNEKLFF
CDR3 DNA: TGCGCCAGCAGCTTACCTAACCCCGGGAGAGGAAATGAAAAACTGTTTTTT

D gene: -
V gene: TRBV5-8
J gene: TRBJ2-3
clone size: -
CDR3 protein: CASSTQIWDHTQYF
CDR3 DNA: TGTGCCAGCAGCACCCAAATCTGGGACCATACGCAGTATTTT

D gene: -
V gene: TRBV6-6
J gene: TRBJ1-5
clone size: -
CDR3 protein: CASSYWGSNQPQHF
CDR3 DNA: TGTGCCAGCAGTTACTGGGGCAGCAATCAGCCCCAGCATTTT